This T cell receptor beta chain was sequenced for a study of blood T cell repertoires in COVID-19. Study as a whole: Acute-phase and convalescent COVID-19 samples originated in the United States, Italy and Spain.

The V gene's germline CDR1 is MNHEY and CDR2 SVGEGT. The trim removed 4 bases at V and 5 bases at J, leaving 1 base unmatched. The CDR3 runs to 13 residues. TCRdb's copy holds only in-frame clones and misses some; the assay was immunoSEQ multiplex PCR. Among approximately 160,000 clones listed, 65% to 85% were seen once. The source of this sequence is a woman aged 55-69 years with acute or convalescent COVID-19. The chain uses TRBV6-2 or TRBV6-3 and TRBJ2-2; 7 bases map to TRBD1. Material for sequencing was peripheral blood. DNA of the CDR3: TGTGCCAGCAGTTCGACAGGGACCGGGGAGCTGTTTTTT. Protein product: CASSSTGTGELFF.